This TCR beta chain was observed in a study of blood T cell repertoires in COVID-19. Study details: The samples span acute and convalescent COVID-19 from the United States, Italy and Spain.

This clone was observed a handful of times. Per the germline V gene, CDR1 is KGHSH and CDR2 is LQKENI. CDR3 length: 17 residues. Trimming at V came to 3 bases and at J to 2 bases, leaving 7 bases not matched to a gene. Repertoires were generated with immunoSEQ multiplex PCR, while TCRdb's copy carries only in-frame clones and drops some. The sample gives about 290,000 clones, approximately 86% of which show up once; around 4.2% is in the top ten. The J gene is TRBJ1-2, the V gene TRBV18, with TRBD1 identical over 12 bases. The source of this sequence is a woman between 50 and 59 years old with active or convalescent COVID-19. The source material was peripheral blood. CDR3 amino acids: CASSPSGTGGGNYGYTF. As DNA, the CDR3 is TGTGCCAGCTCACCTTCCGGGACAGGGGGCGGAAACTATGGCTACACCTTC.